What follows are 27 T cell receptor beta chains derived from one specimen sequenced in a study of cytomegalovirus exposure and HLA in healthy donors. The PCR was carried out with 60 Vbeta primers and 13 Jbeta primers. Profiled with immunoSEQ multiplex PCR; TCRdb holds only in-frame clones, not every one. Among approximately 100,000 clones listed, around 80% were seen once. Source material: PBMCs. The receptors originated from a man aged 40-55 years in good health and CMV-seronegative.

This clone showed up just a few times. V is TRBV2 and J is TRBJ1-1, with D perhaps TRBD1 (5 bases). There are 14 residues in the CDR3. Germline-derived CDR1 and CDR2 are SNHLY and FYNNEI. The V gene lost 3 bases and the J gene lost 9 bases, with 17 bases spanning the gap. The CDR3 nucleotides read TGTGCCAGCAGTGACTTGGTTAGGGGCACAAAAGCTTTCTTT. Protein sequence: CASSDLVRGTKAFF.

As to this clone: The germline gene is not matched at one end of the junction; a read error may be the cause. V is TRBV7-9 and J is TRBJ2-7; TRBD2 matches at 12 bases. The CDR3 spans 18 residues. CDR1 is SEHNR, CDR2 FQNEAQ, per germline (reference sequence). This chain's CDR3 is CSSSSPRLMTSGGYEQYF. The CDR3 nucleotides are TGTTCCAGCAGCTCGCCCCGACTAATGACTAGCGGGGGCTACGAGCAGTACTTC.

The chain recombines TRBV11-3 with TRBJ2-3; D perhaps matches TRBD2 (5 bases). The CDR3 sequence is 14 residues long. Germline CDR1 and CDR2: SGHNT and YENEEA. Trimming pared 3 bases from V and 4 bases from J, leaving 11 bases between. As DNA, the CDR3 is TGTGCCAGCAGCTTTGGGAGATCATCAGATACGCAGTATTTT. Its translation is CASSFGRSSDTQYF.

The rearrangement links TRBV12-2 to TRBJ2-1; the listed D gene, TRBD1, was not tested against the DNA. TRBV12-2 is annotated as a pseudogene. CDR3 size: 12 residues. In nucleotides, the CDR3 is TGTGCAAGTCGGGGACAGTGCCTGGGGCAGTTCTTC. Translation gives CASRGQCLGQFF.

This clone has just a few counts. The chain couples TRBV6-6 to TRBJ2-1; TRBD2 matches at 8 bases. The CDR3 covers 15 residues. In germline, CDR1 is MNHNY, CDR2 SVGAGI (reference sequence). V lost 4 bases, J lost 6 bases, and 8 bases stayed unmatched. CDR3 region: CASSSPTSGGNEQFF. The CDR3, as DNA: TGTGCCAGCAGTTCACCTACTAGCGGAGGCAATGAGCAGTTCTTC.

This chain connects TRBV5-1 to TRBJ1-4; tentative D call: TRBD1 (6 bases). The CDR3 length is 15 residues. The germline V gene has CDR1 SGHRS and CDR2 YFSETQ. Trimming removed 4 bases at V and 3 bases at J, with 13 bases between. The CDR3 spells CASSQSRQANEKLFF. In nucleotides, the CDR3 is TGCGCCAGCAGCCAGTCCCGACAGGCTAATGAAAAACTGTTTTTT.

This clone has a handful of counts. V usage is TRBV27 and J usage is TRBJ2-7; 7 bases match TRBD1. V was clipped by 3 bases and J by 3 bases; unmatched bases: 2. Germline values: CDR1 MNHEY, CDR2 SMNVEV (reference sequence). The CDR3 spans 13 residues. In nucleotides, the CDR3 is TGTGCCAGCAGTTTGTACAGGGGCTACGAGCAGTACTTC. It encodes CASSLYRGYEQYF.

This clone was seen a single time. The V and J genes are TRBV4-1 and TRBJ1-1; D is undetermined. The CDR3 extends over 13 amino acids. V was trimmed by 2 bases and J by 1 base, leaving 5 bases between them. Looked up from germline, CDR1 is MGHRA and CDR2 is YSYEKL. The CDR3 region is CASSQNSNTEAFF. The CDR3 coding sequence is TGCGCCAGCAGCCAAAACTCGAACACTGAAGCTTTCTTT.

The chain combines TRBV5-5 with TRBJ2-1; D is perhaps TRBD2 (6 bases). This CDR3 is built from 15 residues. The germline gives CDR1 SGHKS, CDR2 YYEKEE (reference sequence). Trimming took 0 bases from V and 2 from J, leaving 9 bases between them. CDR3 nucleotide sequence: TGTGCCAGCAGCTTGGGGGACTCCCCCTACAATGAGCAGTTCTTC. Its protein is CASSLGDSPYNEQFF.

V gene TRBV11-2 combines with J gene TRBJ1-2, with TRBD1 matching 9 bases. CDR3 length equals 18 residues. Germline CDR1 SGHAT, CDR2 FQNNGV. V dropped 3 bases and J dropped 7; count of bases not matched to a gene: 18. CDR3 residues: CASSFLARADRGGRGYTF. Here the CDR3 DNA reads TGTGCCAGCAGCTTTCTAGCGAGGGCGGACAGGGGAGGACGTGGCTACACCTTC.

The chain couples TRBV10-3 to TRBJ1-1, with a tentative D call TRBD1 (6 bases). The germline gives CDR1 ENHRY, CDR2 SYGVKD. Deletions cut 5 bases from V and 7 bases from J, with 20 bases between. The CDR3 has 15 amino acids. CDR3 residues: CAISRSTDRTREAFF. The CDR3 bases are TGTGCCATCAGTCGCTCGACGGACAGAACACGTGAAGCTTTCTTT.

The rearrangement links TRBV7-2 to TRBJ1-4; TRBD1 is a possible D gene (6 bases). The germline gives CDR1 SGHTA, CDR2 FQGNSA. CDR3 length: 14 amino acids. V was clipped by 6 bases and J by 5 bases, with 13 bases between them. The CDR3 DNA is TGTGCCAGCAGTTCCGGGACACCGAATGAAAAACTGTTTTTT. Amino acids: CASSSGTPNEKLFF.

This chain uses TRBV6-1 with TRBJ2-7; 11 bases align to TRBD1. V was clipped by 4 bases and J by 3 bases; unmatched bases: 5. Germline-derived CDR1 and CDR2 are MNHNS and SASEGT. The CDR3 sequence is 15 residues long. In nucleotides, the CDR3 is TGTGCCAGCAGTGGGAAAGGGACAGGGGGCTACGAGCAGTACTTC. Protein: CASSGKGTGGYEQYF.

This clone was seen a single time. The J gene is TRBJ1-2, the V gene TRBV2; TRBD1 is a possible D gene (6 bases). The CDR3 has 14 residues. The V gene lost 2 bases and the J gene lost 7 bases, with 14 bases spanning the gap. Germline assignment: CDR1 SNHLY and CDR2 FYNNEI. CDR3 region: CASSETSGESGYTF. CDR3 nucleotide sequence: TGTGCCAGCAGTGAAACATCAGGGGAGAGTGGCTACACCTTC. Supplemented by reference TRBV2 and TRBJ1-2, the full variable domain reads EPEVTQTPSHQVTQMGQEVILRCVPISNHLYFYWYRQILGQKVEFLVSFYNNEISEKSEIFDDQFSVERPDGSNFTLKIRSTKLEDSAMYFCASSETSGESGYTFGSGTRLTVV.

The chain recombines TRBV5-1 with TRBJ1-3, with a possible D match to TRBD1 (6 bases). V lost 0 bases, J lost 2 bases, and 18 bases lay in between. The CDR3 loop spans 18 amino acids. Germline values: CDR1 SGHRS, CDR2 YFSETQ. Here the CDR3 reads CASSLGRGIGFTGNTIYF. CDR3 DNA: TGCGCCAGCAGCTTGGGCAGGGGCATCGGTTTTACTGGAAACACCATATATTTT.

This clone was detected once. CDR3 DNA: TGTGCCAGCAGCCCCTTCGGACAGGCTTCACCCCTCCACTTT. Translation: CASSPFGQASPLHF. The J gene is TRBJ1-6, the V gene TRBV14; TRBD1 matches at 7 bases. Trimming took 4 bases from V and 9 from J; bases not matched to a gene: 6. Looked up from germline, CDR1 is SGHDN and CDR2 is FVKESK. The CDR3 runs to 14 residues.

Only a few counts were recorded for this clone. The chain joins TRBV10-3 to TRBJ1-5; D not certain. The CDR3 spans 14 residues. Germline V gene lookup returns CDR1 ENHRY and CDR2 SYGVKD. Trimming pared 5 bases from V and 4 bases from J, leaving 12 bases between. This CDR3 is CAISKAGDNQPQHF. The CDR3 coding sequence is TGTGCCATCAGTAAGGCCGGGGATAATCAGCCCCAGCATTTT.

The gene calls are TRBV7-9 and TRBJ2-7; TRBD1 might be the D (6 bases). CDR1 is SEHNR, CDR2 FQNEAQ, per germline (reference sequence). Trimming left V 8 bases short and J 4 bases short, with 12 bases between. CDR3 length: 12 residues. CDR3 amino acids: CASGNTGYEQYF. In DNA, the CDR3 is TGTGCCAGCGGCAATACAGGGTACGAGCAGTACTTC.

The chain couples TRBV5-4 to TRBJ1-2, with 7 bases fitting TRBD1. Germline values: CDR1 SGHNT, CDR2 YYREEE (reference sequence). Trimming at V came to 0 bases and at J to 0 bases, leaving 2 bases not matched to a gene. The CDR3 has 15 residues. The DNA for the CDR3 is TGTGCCAGCAGCTTGGGACAGGGTACTAACTATGGCTACACCTTC. Its protein product is CASSLGQGTNYGYTF.

The gene calls are TRBV5-6 and TRBJ2-7; maybe TRBD1 (6 bases). CDR1 and CDR2 (germline): SGHDT, YYEEEE. This CDR3 region has 16 residues. V shed 2 bases and J shed 4 bases, with 19 bases lying between them. CDR3 protein: CASSFLRDNKEYEQYF. As DNA, the CDR3 is TGTGCCAGCAGCTTTTTACGGGACAATAAGGAGTACGAGCAGTACTTC.

CDR3 sequence: CASSATGMETQYF. The CDR3, as DNA: TGTGCCAGTAGTGCGACAGGGATGGAGACCCAGTACTTC. This chain connects TRBV19 to TRBJ2-5, with 7 bases lining up with TRBD1. Trimming took 5 bases from V and 5 from J; bases not matched to a gene: 5. The CDR3 is 13 amino acids. Looked up from germline, CDR1 is LNHDA and CDR2 is SQIVND (reference sequence). The full variable domain, completed using reference TRBV19 and TRBJ2-5, is DGGITQSPKYLFRKEGQNVTLSCEQNLNHDAMYWYRQDPGQGLRLIYYSQIVNDFQKGDIAEGYSVSREKKESFPLTVTSAQKNPTAFYLCASSATGMETQYFGPGTRLLVL.

This clone was observed a single time. The chain combines TRBV13 with TRBJ2-5; 7 bases agree with TRBD1. The end of the DNA aligns better with TRBJ2-7, so the J call may be wrong. Germline V CDR1 and CDR2: PRHDT, FYEKMQ (reference sequence). The CDR3 is 14 residues long. The CDR3 loop is CASSFSDRRHEQYF. Written as DNA, the CDR3 is TGTGCCAGCAGCTTTTCGGACAGGAGGCACGAGCAGTACTTC.

The rearrangement joins TRBV6-5 to TRBJ2-5; 8 bases line up with TRBD1. Germline-derived CDR1 and CDR2 are MNHEY and SVGAGI. The length of the CDR3 is 14 residues. With V trimmed by 5 bases and J by 4 bases, 6 bases remained unmatched. CDR3: CASSQRTGRETQYF. The CDR3 region has the DNA TGTGCCAGCAGTCAAAGGACAGGGAGAGAGACCCAGTACTTC.

The chain carries TRBV12-5 and TRBJ1-1; 11 nucleotides agree with TRBD1. CDR1 and CDR2 from the germline V gene are LGHNT and FRNRAP. The CDR3 extends over 19 amino acids. The V and J ends lost 4 bases and 4 bases, in that order; junction bases with no gene match: 17. The CDR3 spells CASGSLPGQGVSGSTEAFF. The DNA of the CDR3 is TGTGCTAGTGGTTCACTACCGGGACAGGGGGTAAGTGGGTCCACTGAAGCTTTCTTT.

The chain is built from TRBV19 and TRBJ2-3; possible D gene TRBD2, 6 bases. This CDR3 region has 14 residues. Per germline, CDR1 LNHDA and CDR2 SQIVND (reference sequence). Trimming took off 5 bases at V and 8 bases at J, with 17 bases between the two ends. The CDR3 coding sequence is TGTGCCAGTAGTCTCACGGGACTCCCGACTACGCAGTATTTT. It encodes CASSLTGLPTTQYF. Full variable domain (missing parts from reference TRBV19 and TRBJ2-3): DGGITQSPKYLFRKEGQNVTLSCEQNLNHDAMYWYRQDPGQGLRLIYYSQIVNDFQKGDIAEGYSVSREKKESFPLTVTSAQKNPTAFYLCASSLTGLPTTQYFGPGTRLTVL.

This chain links TRBV7-9 with TRBJ2-7; TRBD1 aligns across 11 bases. The V segment lost 1 base and the J segment 3 bases; nucleotides outside the gene matches: 5. Germline V gene lookup returns CDR1 SEHNR and CDR2 FQNEAQ (reference sequence). The CDR3 length is 16 residues. The CDR3 sequence: CASSLERTGGFYEQYF. In nucleotides, the CDR3 is TGTGCCAGCAGCTTAGAGCGGACAGGGGGCTTCTACGAGCAGTACTTC. The complete variable domain, with remaining parts taken from reference TRBV7-9 and TRBJ2-7, reads DTGVSQNPRHKITKRGQNVTFRCDPISEHNRLYWYRQTLGQGPEFLTYFQNEAQLEKSRLLSDRFSAERPKGSFSTLEIQRTEQGDSAMYLCASSLERTGGFYEQYFGPGTRLTVT.

This clone was detected only a few times. CDR3 bases: TGTGCCAGCAGTGAGAGGACAGGGGGTTTCACTAATGAAAAACTGTTTTTT. It is translated as CASSERTGGFTNEKLFF. This chain joins TRBV6-1 and TRBJ1-4, with 10 bases aligning to TRBD1. With 3 bases clipped from V and 2 bases from J, the junction kept 6 bases outside the gene matches. From germline, CDR1 is MNHNS and CDR2 SASEGT. The CDR3 sequence is 17 residues long.